This TCR beta chain is from a study of cytomegalovirus exposure and HLA in healthy donors. Findings and caveats of the study: A further, later analysis showed that HLA-associated TCR beta chains (compared with equally common others) were more clonally expanded. Testing in vitro showed three CMV-associated chains specific for CMV antigens. Cytomegalovirus status, reportedly, was diagnosed with high specificity and sensitivity by the classifier.

The CDR3 has 15 residues. After removal of 3 bases from V and 3 bases from J, the junction contained 8 bases not matched to a gene. CDR1 and CDR2 (germline): GTSNPN, SVGIG (reference sequence). Researchers ran the PCR with 60 Vbeta and 13 Jbeta primers. Here immunoSEQ multiplex PCR was the method, and the copy in TCRdb shows in-frame clones only, minus some. The table lists over 80,000 clones, roughly 60% of them singletons. Although they were nominally healthy when sampled, donors likely had unrecorded immune exposures. About this clone: Its antigen is not known.

The chain couples TRBV30 to TRBJ2-3; 8 positions agree with TRBD1. The TCR originated in a boy between 10 and 17 years old in good health and CMV-seropositive. What was sequenced was PBMCs. Written as DNA, the CDR3 is TGTGCCTGGAGCCCGACGGACAGGGTAACAGATACGCAGTATTTT. This gives the protein CAWSPTDRVTDTQYF.